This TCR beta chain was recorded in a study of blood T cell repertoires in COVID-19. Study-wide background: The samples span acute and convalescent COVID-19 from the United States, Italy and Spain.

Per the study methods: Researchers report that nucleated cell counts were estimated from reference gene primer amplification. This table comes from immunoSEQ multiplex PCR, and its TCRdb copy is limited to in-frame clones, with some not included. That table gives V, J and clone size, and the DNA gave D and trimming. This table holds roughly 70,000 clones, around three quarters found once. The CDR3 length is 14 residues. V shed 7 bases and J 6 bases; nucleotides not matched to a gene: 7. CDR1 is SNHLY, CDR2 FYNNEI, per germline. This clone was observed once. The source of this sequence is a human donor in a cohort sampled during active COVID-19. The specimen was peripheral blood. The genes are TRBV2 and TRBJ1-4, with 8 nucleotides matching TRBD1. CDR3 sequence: CASNPDRGYEKLFF. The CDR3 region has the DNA TGTGCCAGCAACCCCGACAGGGGTTATGAAAAACTGTTTTTT.